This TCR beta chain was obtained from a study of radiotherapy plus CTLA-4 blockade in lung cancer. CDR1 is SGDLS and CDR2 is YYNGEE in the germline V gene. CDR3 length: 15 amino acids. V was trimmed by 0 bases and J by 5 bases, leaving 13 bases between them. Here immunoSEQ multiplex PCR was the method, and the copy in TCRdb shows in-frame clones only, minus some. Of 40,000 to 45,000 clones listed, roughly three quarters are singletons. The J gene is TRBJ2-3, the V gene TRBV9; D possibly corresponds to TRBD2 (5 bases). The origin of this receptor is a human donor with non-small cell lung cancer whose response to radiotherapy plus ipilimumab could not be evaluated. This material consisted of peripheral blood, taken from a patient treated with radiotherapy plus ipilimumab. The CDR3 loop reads CASSVGRTPGDTQYF. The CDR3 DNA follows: TGTGCCAGCAGCGTAGGGAGGACGCCCGGAGATACGCAGTATTTT.